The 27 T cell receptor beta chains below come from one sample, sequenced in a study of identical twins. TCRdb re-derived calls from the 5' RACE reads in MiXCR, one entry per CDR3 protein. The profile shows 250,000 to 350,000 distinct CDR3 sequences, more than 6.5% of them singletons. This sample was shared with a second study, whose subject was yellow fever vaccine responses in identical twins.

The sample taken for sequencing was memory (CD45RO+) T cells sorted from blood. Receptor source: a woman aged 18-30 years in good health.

CDR3 nucleotide sequence: TGTGCCAGCAGCGTAGCTGGTGGATTGAACACTGAAGCTTTCTTT. This encodes CASSVAGGLNTEAFF. This chain joins TRBV9 and TRBJ1-1; no definite D call. This CDR3 is 15 amino acids long. Looked up from germline, CDR1 is SGDLS and CDR2 is YYNGEE. With 0 bases removed from V and 0 bases from J, the gap between germline ends came to 9 bases.

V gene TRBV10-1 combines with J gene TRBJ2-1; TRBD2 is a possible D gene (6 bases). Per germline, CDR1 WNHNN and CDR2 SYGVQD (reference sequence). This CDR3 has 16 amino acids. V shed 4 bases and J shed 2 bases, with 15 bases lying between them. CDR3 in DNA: TGCGCCAGCAGTGGTTCGGGGGAGGCCCCCTACAATGAGCAGTTCTTC. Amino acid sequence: CASSGSGEAPYNEQFF.

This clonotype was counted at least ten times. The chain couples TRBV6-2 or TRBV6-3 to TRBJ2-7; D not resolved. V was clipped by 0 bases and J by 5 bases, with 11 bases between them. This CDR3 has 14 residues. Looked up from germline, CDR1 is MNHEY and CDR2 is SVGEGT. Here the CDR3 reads CASSYSVVYDEQYF. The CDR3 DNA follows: TGTGCCAGCAGTTACTCTGTAGTTTACGACGAGCAGTACTTC.

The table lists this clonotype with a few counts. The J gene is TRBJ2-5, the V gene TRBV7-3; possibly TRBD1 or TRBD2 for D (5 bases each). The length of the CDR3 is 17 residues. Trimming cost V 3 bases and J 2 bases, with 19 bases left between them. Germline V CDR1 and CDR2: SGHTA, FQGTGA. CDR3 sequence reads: CASSFSGRGRQQETQYF. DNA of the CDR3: TGTGCCAGCAGCTTTAGTGGCCGGGGCAGGCAACAAGAGACCCAGTACTTC.

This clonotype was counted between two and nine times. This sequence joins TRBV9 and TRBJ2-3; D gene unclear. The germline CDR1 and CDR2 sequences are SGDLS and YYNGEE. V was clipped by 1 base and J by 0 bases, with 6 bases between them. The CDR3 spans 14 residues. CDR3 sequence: CASSVRLSTDTQYF. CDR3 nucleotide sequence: TGTGCCAGCAGCGTACGACTTAGCACAGATACGCAGTATTTT.

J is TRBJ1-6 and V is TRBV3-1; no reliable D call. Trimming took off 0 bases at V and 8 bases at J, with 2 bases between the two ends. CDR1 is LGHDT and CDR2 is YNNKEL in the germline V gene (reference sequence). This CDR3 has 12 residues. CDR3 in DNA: TGTGCCAGCAGCCAAGAGTATTCACCCCTCCACTTT. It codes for CASSQEYSPLHF.

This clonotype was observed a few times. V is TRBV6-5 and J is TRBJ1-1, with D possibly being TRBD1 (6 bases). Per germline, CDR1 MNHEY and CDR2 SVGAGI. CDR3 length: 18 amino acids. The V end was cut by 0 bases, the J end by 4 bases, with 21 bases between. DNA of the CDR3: TGTGCCAGCAGTTACTCGTCGGGGGGCGCGGGCTTCAGCACTGAAGCTTTCTTT. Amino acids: CASSYSSGGAGFSTEAFF.

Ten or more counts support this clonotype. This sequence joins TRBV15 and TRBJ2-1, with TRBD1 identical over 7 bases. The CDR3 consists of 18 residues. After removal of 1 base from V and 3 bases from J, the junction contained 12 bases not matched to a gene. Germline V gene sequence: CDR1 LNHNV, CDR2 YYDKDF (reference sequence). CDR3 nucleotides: TGTGCCACCAGCAGAGCGTCCAGGGGGAGCACATACTACAATGAGCAGTTCTTC. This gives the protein CATSRASRGSTYYNEQFF. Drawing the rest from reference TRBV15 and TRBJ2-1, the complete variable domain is DAMVIQNPRYQVTQFGKPVTLSCSQTLNHNVMYWYQQKSSQAPKLLFHYYDKDFNNEADTPDNFQSRRPNTSFCFLDIRSPGLGDTAMYLCATSRASRGSTYYNEQFFGPGTRLTVL.

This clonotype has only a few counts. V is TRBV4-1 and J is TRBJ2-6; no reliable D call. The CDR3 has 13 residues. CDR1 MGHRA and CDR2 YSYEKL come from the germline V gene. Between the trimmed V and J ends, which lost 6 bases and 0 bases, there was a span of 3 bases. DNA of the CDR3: TGCGCCAGCAGAAGCTCTGGGGCCAACGTCCTGACTTTC. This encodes CASRSSGANVLTF.

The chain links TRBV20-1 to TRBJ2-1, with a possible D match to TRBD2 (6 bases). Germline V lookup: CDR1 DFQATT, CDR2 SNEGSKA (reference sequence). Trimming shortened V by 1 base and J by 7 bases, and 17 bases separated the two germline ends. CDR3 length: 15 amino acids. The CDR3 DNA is TGCAGTGCTAGAGTTTCGGCGGGGAAGAGTAATGAGCAGTTCTTC. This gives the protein CSARVSAGKSNEQFF.

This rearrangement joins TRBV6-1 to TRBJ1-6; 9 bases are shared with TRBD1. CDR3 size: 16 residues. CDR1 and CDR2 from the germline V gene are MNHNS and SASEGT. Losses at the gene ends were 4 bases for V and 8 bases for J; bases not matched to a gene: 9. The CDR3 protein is CASSARDRAVDSPLHF. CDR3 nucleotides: TGTGCCAGCAGTGCCAGGGACAGGGCTGTCGATTCACCCCTCCACTTT.

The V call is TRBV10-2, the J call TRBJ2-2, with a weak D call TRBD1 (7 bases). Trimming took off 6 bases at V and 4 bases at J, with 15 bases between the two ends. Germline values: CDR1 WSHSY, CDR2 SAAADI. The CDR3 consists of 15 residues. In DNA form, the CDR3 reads TGCGCCAGCAGGGCGGAGGGGGCGAGCACCGGGGAGCTGTTTTTT. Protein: CASRAEGASTGELFF.

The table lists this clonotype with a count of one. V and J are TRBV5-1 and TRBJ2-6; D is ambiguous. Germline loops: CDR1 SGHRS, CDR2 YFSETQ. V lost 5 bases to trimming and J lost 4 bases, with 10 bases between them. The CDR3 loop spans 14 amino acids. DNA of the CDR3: TGCGCCAGCAGGCTGGAAGCGGGGGCCAACGTCCTGACTTTC. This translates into CASRLEAGANVLTF. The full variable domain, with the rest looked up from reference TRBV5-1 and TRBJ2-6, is KAGVTQTPRYLIKTRGQQVTLSCSPISGHRSVSWYQQTPGQGLQFLFEYFSETQRNKGNFPGRFSGRQFSNSRSEMNVSTLELGDSALYLCASRLEAGANVLTFGAGSRLTVL.

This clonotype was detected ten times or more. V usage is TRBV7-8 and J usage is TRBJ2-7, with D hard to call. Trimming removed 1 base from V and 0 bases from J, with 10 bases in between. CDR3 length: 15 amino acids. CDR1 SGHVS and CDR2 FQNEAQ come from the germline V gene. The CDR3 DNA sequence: TGTGCCAGCAGCTTAGGTGGGGTCGTCTCCTACGAGCAGTACTTC. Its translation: CASSLGGVVSYEQYF.

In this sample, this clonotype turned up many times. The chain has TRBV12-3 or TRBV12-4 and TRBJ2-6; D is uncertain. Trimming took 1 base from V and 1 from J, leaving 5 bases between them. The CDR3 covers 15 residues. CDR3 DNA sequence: TGTGCCAGCAGTTTAGGACGTTCTGGGGCCAACGTCCTGACTTTC. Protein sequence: CASSLGRSGANVLTF.

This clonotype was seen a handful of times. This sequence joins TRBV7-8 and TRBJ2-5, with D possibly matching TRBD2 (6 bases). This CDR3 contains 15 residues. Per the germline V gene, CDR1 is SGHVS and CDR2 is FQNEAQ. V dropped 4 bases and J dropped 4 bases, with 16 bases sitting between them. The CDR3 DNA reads TGTGCCAGCAGCTCCGAGGGCCTAGCGAGAGAGACCCAGTACTTC. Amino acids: CASSSEGLARETQYF.

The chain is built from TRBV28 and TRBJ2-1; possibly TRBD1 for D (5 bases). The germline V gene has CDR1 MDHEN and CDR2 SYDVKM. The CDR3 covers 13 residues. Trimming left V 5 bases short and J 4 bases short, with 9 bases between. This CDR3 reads CASSKTAYNEQFF. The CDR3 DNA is TGTGCCAGCAGTAAGACAGCTTACAATGAGCAGTTCTTC.

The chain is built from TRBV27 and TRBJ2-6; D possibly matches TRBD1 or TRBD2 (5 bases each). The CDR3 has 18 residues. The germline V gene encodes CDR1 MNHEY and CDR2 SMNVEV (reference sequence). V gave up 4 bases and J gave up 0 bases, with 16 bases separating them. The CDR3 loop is CASSSLQGPLSGANVLTF. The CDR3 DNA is TGTGCCAGCAGTTCCCTGCAGGGACCCCTCTCTGGGGCCAACGTCCTGACTTTC.

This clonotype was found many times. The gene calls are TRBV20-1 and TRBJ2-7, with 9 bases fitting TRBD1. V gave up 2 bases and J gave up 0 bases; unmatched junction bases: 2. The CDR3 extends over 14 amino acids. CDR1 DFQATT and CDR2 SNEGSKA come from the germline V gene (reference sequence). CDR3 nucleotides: TGCAGTGCTAGAAGGACAGGGGTCTCCTACGAGCAGTACTTC. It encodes CSARRTGVSYEQYF.

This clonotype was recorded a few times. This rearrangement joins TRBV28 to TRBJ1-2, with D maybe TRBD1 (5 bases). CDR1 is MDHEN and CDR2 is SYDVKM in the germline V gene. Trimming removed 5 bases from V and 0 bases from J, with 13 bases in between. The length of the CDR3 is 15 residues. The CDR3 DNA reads TGTGCCAGCAGTCCCCGACAGACAACTAACTATGGCTACACCTTC. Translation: CASSPRQTTNYGYTF.

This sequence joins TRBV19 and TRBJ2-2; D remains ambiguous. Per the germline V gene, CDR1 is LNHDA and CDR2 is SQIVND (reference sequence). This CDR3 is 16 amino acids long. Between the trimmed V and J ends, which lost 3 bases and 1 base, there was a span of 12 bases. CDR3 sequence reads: CASSILTPMNTGELFF. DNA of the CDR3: TGTGCCAGTAGTATCCTGACACCTATGAACACCGGGGAGCTGTTTTTT.

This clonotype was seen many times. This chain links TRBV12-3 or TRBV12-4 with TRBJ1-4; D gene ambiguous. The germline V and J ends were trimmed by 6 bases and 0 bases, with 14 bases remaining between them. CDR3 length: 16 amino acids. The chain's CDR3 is CASSRPVGATNEKLFF. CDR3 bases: TGTGCCAGCAGCAGGCCAGTGGGAGCAACTAATGAAAAACTGTTTTTT.

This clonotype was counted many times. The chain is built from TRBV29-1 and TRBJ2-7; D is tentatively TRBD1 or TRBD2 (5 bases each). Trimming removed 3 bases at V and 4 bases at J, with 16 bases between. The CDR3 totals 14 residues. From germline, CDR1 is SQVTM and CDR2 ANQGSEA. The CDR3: CSVEGVKGSYEQYF. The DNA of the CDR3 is TGCAGCGTTGAGGGGGTAAAAGGGTCTTACGAGCAGTACTTC.

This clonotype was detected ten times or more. CDR3 nucleotides: TGTGCCAGCAGTTACGGTTTGACTCAGGTTAATGAAAAACTGTTTTTT. The encoded protein is CASSYGLTQVNEKLFF. The chain employs TRBV6-2 or TRBV6-3 and TRBJ1-4; D is ambiguous. Per the germline V gene, CDR1 is MNHEY and CDR2 is SVGEGT. The CDR3 extends over 16 amino acids. V was cut by 2 bases and J by 4 bases, with 14 bases left in between.

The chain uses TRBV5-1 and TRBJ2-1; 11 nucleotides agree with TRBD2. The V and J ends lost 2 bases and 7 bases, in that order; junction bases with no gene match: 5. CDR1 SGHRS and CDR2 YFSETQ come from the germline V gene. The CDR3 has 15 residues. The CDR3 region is CASSLIAGGVNEQFF. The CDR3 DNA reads TGCGCCAGCAGCTTAATAGCGGGAGGGGTTAATGAGCAGTTCTTC.

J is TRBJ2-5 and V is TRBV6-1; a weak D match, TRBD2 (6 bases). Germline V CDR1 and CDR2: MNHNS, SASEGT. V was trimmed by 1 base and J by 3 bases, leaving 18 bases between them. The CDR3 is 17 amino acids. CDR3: CASSEVDPWGEKETQYF. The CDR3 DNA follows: TGTGCCAGCAGTGAAGTCGATCCCTGGGGGGAAAAAGAGACCCAGTACTTC.

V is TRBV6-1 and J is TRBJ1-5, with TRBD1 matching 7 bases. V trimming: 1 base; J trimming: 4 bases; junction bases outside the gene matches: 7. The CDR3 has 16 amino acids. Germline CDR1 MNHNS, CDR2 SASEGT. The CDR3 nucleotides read TGTGCCAGCAGTGAAGACTTCAGGGGGAGGAATCAGCCCCAGCATTTT. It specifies CASSEDFRGRNQPQHF.